This TCR beta chain is from a study of blood T cell repertoires in COVID-19. Across the whole study: Italy, Spain and the United States were the sources of the convalescent and acute COVID-19 samples. Sources were T cells, B-cell-depleted T cells, or PBMCs; the material itself was cDNA or gDNA.

Per the authors' pipeline: How many nucleated cells were present was estimated from reference gene primer amplification. TCRdb keeps only in-frame clones here, not all; method: immunoSEQ multiplex PCR. V, J and clone size are those of that table, while D and trimming were read from the DNA. The data show approximately 320,000 clones, around 85% seen once. The material sequenced was peripheral blood. The receptor was isolated from a human donor in a cohort sampled during active COVID-19.

This chain's CDR3 is CASSREGNTGELFF. The CDR3 DNA follows: TGCGCCAGCAGCCGGGAGGGGAACACCGGGGAGCTGTTTTTT. The rearrangement links TRBV5-1 to TRBJ2-2; 8 bases line up with TRBD2. The CDR3 is made up of 14 amino acids. CDR1 and CDR2 (germline): SGHRS, YFSETQ. Germline trimming cut 4 bases from V and 1 base from J; bases unmatched to any gene: 0.